This is a list of T cell receptor beta chains from one sample in a study of molecular identifiers for immune sequencing clone quantification. TCRdb re-called the PCR reads with MiXCR, one entry per CDR3 protein. The sample lists some 320,000 distinct CDR3 sequences, around a fifth occurring once. The sample comprised naive CD8+ T cells from blood, with Jurkat cell RNA spiked in. These receptors came from a human donor in good health. Some libraries in this study had Jurkat cell RNA spiked in. Each CDR3 is given with its conserved first and last residue. Fields, in order: J gene, D gene, CDR3 length, clone size, V gene, CDR3 protein, CDR3 DNA. The D gene is left open where the match is weak. Rows may omit the clone size; those that give it use once, few, many or a size class.

TRBJ1-1	NA	17	NA	TRBV20-1	CSARHKPGGIMNTEALF	TGCAGTGCTAGACACAAACCGGGGGGAATCATGAACACTGAAGCTCTCTTT
TRBJ1-5	NA	14	NA	TRBV19	CASMSRAGYQPQHF	TGTGCCAGTATGAGCCGGGCAGGGTATCAGCCCCAGCATTTT
TRBJ1-1	NA	16	NA	TRBV7-8	CAIWLSSRLGKTEAFF	TGTGCCATCTGGCTTAGCTCGAGGTTGGGGAAAACCGAAGCTTTCTTT
TRBJ1-1	NA	14	many	TRBV12-3/TRBV12-4	CASSGGGLYTEAFF	TGTGCCAGCAGTGGCGGGGGTTTATACACTGAAGCTTTCTTT
TRBJ2-3	TRBD1	15	many	TRBV28	CASSFDPRGPDTQYF	TGTGCCAGCAGTTTTGATCCTAGGGGGCCAGATACGCAGTATTTT
TRBJ2-3	NA	17	many	TRBV9	CASSDNAEEGITDTQYF	TGTGCCAGCAGCGACAACGCGGAGGAGGGCATCACAGATACGCAGTATTTT
TRBJ2-2	NA	14	NA	TRBV29-1	CSVVVGVGTGELFF	TGCAGCGTTGTGGTGGGAGTGGGGACCGGGGAGCTGTTTTTT
TRBJ2-2	TRBD1	15	many	TRBV19	CASSIGTGVTGELFF	TGTGCCAGTAGTATAGGGACAGGGGTTACCGGGGAGCTGTTTTTT
TRBJ2-7	NA	12	many	TRBV4-3	CASSQGRGEQYF	TGCGCCAGCAGCCAAGGTCGAGGGGAGCAGTACTTC
TRBJ2-5	NA	14	many	TRBV7-6	CASSSWGPQETQYF	TGTGCCAGCAGCTCCTGGGGGCCCCAAGAGACCCAGTACTTC
TRBJ1-4	NA	20	few	TRBV21-1	CASSKALGTAVKGGIEKLFF	TGTGCCAGCAGCAAAGCGCTCGGTACCGCAGTCAAGGGAGGAATTGAAAAACTGTTTTTT
TRBJ2-2	NA	13	few	TRBV19	CASSIVGTGELFF	TGTGCCAGTAGTATTGTGGGCACCGGGGAGCTGTTTTTT
TRBJ2-4	NA	11	few	TRBV5-5	CASRTENIQYF	TGTGCCAGCAGGACAGAAAACATTCAGTACTTC
TRBJ1-5	NA	15	many	TRBV28	CASSLRGALDQPQHF	TGTGCCAGCAGTTTACGGGGGGCCCTTGATCAGCCCCAGCATTTT
TRBJ1-2	NA	15	many	TRBV6-5	CASSYSIQSNYGYTF	TGTGCCAGCAGTTACTCGATCCAGTCTAACTATGGCTACACCTTC
TRBJ2-7	NA	11	many	TRBV29-1	CSVADGYEQYF	TGCAGCGTAGCCGACGGCTACGAGCAGTACTTC
TRBJ1-5	NA	15	many	TRBV9	CASSVGGYANQPQHF	TGTGCCAGCAGCGTAGGCGGATATGCCAATCAGCCCCAGCATTTT
TRBJ1-4	NA	12	many	TRBV3-1	CASSPRDEKLFF	TGTGCCAGCAGCCCCCGGGACGAAAAACTGTTTTTT
TRBJ2-7	NA	12	many	TRBV28	CASTAGGHVEYF	TGTGCCAGTACAGCCGGGGGGCACGTCGAGTACTTC
TRBJ2-5	NA	14	few	TRBV14	CASSQEGGLETQYF	TGTGCCAGCAGCCAGGAAGGGGGACTTGAGACCCAGTACTTC
TRBJ2-5	NA	14	many	TRBV11-2	CASSLPGSVETQYF	TGTGCCAGCAGCTTACCGGGGTCGGTGGAGACCCAGTACTTC
TRBJ2-5	NA	14	many	TRBV6-5	CASRNRVSQETQYF	TGTGCCAGCAGAAACAGGGTCAGCCAAGAGACCCAGTACTTC
TRBJ2-7	NA	14	many	TRBV14	CASSPGRGSYEQYF	TGTGCCAGCAGCCCTGGGCGAGGGAGCTACGAGCAGTACTTC
TRBJ2-1	NA	15	many	TRBV29-1	CSVQYPRLSYNEQFF	TGCAGCGTTCAATACCCAAGGCTCTCTTACAATGAGCAGTTCTTC
TRBJ2-1	NA	13	few	TRBV24-1	CATSDLVGSEQFF	TGTGCCACCAGTGATTTGGTTGGCAGTGAGCAGTTCTTC
TRBJ1-5	TRBD1	14	once	TRBV12-3/TRBV12-4	CASSRDRVGQPQHF	TGTGCCAGCAGCCGGGACAGGGTTGGTCAGCCCCAGCATTTT
TRBJ2-1	NA	14	many	TRBV4-3	CASSQDSWGNEQFF	TGCGCCAGCAGCCAAGACAGTTGGGGCAATGAGCAGTTCTTC
TRBJ2-1	TRBD2	19	few	TRBV7-9	CASSSPDERLAVAVGEQFF	TGTGCCAGCAGCTCCCCGGACGAGAGACTAGCTGTAGCGGTTGGGGAGCAGTTCTTC
TRBJ1-1	NA	13	NA	TRBV12-3/TRBV12-4	CASSPGTRMEAFF	TGTGCCAGCAGTCCGGGGACAAGGATGGAAGCTTTCTTT
TRBJ2-1	NA	16	many	TRBV19	CASTHEALGSYNEQFF	TGTGCCAGTACCCATGAAGCCTTGGGGTCCTACAATGAGCAGTTCTTC
TRBJ2-2	NA	15	once	TRBV11-3	CASSSGAVNTGELFF	TGTGCCAGCAGTTCAGGGGCCGTGAACACCGGGGAGCTGTTTTTT